This is a list of T cell receptor beta chains from one sample in a study of blood T cell repertoires in COVID-19. Sequenced by immunoSEQ multiplex PCR; TCRdb stores in-frame clones only, minus some. The top ten clones hold 10% of a sample with about 130,000 clones, around 89% of them seen once. Sequencing was carried out using peripheral blood. Receptors originate from a man aged 45 to 65 with acute or convalescent COVID-19. The CDR3 runs from the conserved cysteine through the conserved F or W. Fields, in order: D gene, J gene, V gene, CDR3 length, clone size, CDR3 DNA, CDR3 protein. D genes are given only for firm matches. Clone size is shown for a subset of rows, as once, few, many or a class of expanded clone.

TRBD2 TRBJ2-1 TRBV15 17 - TGTGCCACCAGCAGAGATCCGAAGCGGGAGGGTTACAATGAGCAGTTCTTC CATSRDPKREGYNEQFF
- TRBJ1-1 TRBV29-1 15 few TGCAGCGTTGAAATTGGGGGGGCCCTGAACACTGAAGCTTTCTTT CSVEIGGALNTEAFF
- TRBJ1-5 TRBV27 14 - TGTGCCAGCAGTTCCGACAGGAATATTCCGCCCCAGCATTTT CASSSDRNIPPQHF
- TRBJ1-5 TRBV18 15 - TGTGCCAGCTCACCAGGAGGCCTTACCTCTCAGCCCCAGCATTTT CASSPGGLTSQPQHF
TRBD1 TRBJ1-6 TRBV3-1/TRBV3-2 19 - TGTGCCAGCAGCCGCTCTTTGAGTGGTACCGGACAGGGACATTCACCCCTCCACTTT CASSRSLSGTGQGHSPLHF
TRBD2 TRBJ2-3 TRBV5-1 17 - TGCGCCAGCAGCGTCGGGACTAGCGGGGGCGTCACAGATACGCAGTATTTT CASSVGTSGGVTDTQYF
TRBD1 TRBJ1-4 TRBV5-1 14 - TGCGCCAGCAGCTTGGGACAGGGGGAGGAAAAACTGTTTTTT CASSLGQGEEKLFF
- TRBJ1-1 TRBV28 14 - TGTGCCAGCAGTTTATTAGTTTGGAGTACTGAAGCTTTCTTT CASSLLVWSTEAFF
TRBD2 TRBJ2-3 TRBV27 18 - TGTGCCAGCAGTTCCTATCCGGGACTAGCCCACTCTACAGATACGCAGTATTTT CASSSYPGLAHSTDTQYF
TRBD1 TRBJ1-5 TRBV10-3 15 once TGTGCCATCAGTGACGGGACGGGGGACAGGCAGCCCCAGCATTTT CAISDGTGDRQPQHF
TRBD1 TRBJ1-1 TRBV7-2 16 - TGTGCCAGCAGCTTAGGGGGGACAGGGCTGAACACTGAAGCTTTCTTT CASSLGGTGLNTEAFF
- TRBJ1-2 TRBV11-2 12 once TGTGCCAGCAGCTTGCGACAGAGGGGCTACACCTTC CASSLRQRGYTF
TRBD1 TRBJ1-2 TRBV28 14 - TGTGCCAGCATTAGGGACAGGGGCTCCGGAGGCTACACCTTC CASIRDRGSGGYTF
- TRBJ1-1 TRBV5-4 14 once TGTGCCAGCAGCCTAGTTGCCGGCAACACTGAAGCTTTCTTT CASSLVAGNTEAFF
TRBD2 TRBJ2-1 TRBV5-1 17 - TGCGCCAGCAGCCGCCGGACTAGCGGGATCACCTACAATGAGCAGTTCTTC CASSRRTSGITYNEQFF
TRBD1 TRBJ2-7 TRBV18 14 once TGTGCCAGCTCTCCGGGACAGTTCTCCTACGAGCAGTACTTC CASSPGQFSYEQYF
TRBD1 TRBJ1-1 TRBV13 11 - TGTGCCAGCAGCTTAACAGGGGCAGCTTTCTTT CASSLTGAAFF
- TRBJ1-1 TRBV5-8 16 - TGTGCCAGCAATCCCCTTCTGGGAGCCTATGGGACTGAAGCTTTCTTT CASNPLLGAYGTEAFF
- TRBJ2-5 TRBV11-2 15 - TGTGCCAGCAGCCGAGGGGGGGGCCGTGGGGAGACCCAGTACTTC CASSRGGGRGETQYF
TRBD1 TRBJ1-6 TRBV6-2/TRBV6-3 16 - TGTGCCAGCAGTTATGTGTTCCAGGGGGTTTATTCACCCCTCCACTTT CASSYVFQGVYSPLHF
- TRBJ1-2 TRBV7-2 14 - TGTGCCAGCAGCACCAGGGGAACCTTTTTTGGCTACACCTTC CASSTRGTFFGYTF
- TRBJ1-6 TRBV5-1 14 few TGCGCCAGCAGCCTGCAGGTCTATAATTCACCCCTCCACTTT CASSLQVYNSPLHF
TRBD2 TRBJ2-1 TRBV5-1 16 - TGCGCCAGCAGCTTAAGTCCTAGCGGCTCCTACAATGAGCAGTTCTTC CASSLSPSGSYNEQFF
- TRBJ2-3 TRBV5-1 15 once TGCGCCAGCAGCTTCAGGGCCTCTAGCACAGATACGCAGTATTTT CASSFRASSTDTQYF
- TRBJ2-5 TRBV30 12 - TGTGCTCGGAGGGACCGCGACGGGACCCAGTACTTC CARRDRDGTQYF
TRBD1 TRBJ1-2 TRBV30 16 - TGTGCCTGGAGGCTGACAGGGGGCGCGCCTAACTATGGCTACACCTTC CAWRLTGGAPNYGYTF
- TRBJ1-5 TRBV27 13 - TGTGCCAGCGCCCGGAGGGGTCAGCAGCCCCAGCATTTT CASARRGQQPQHF
- TRBJ2-1 TRBV6-5 15 - TGTGCCAGCAGTTACGCTAGCGAGTCCTACAATGAGCAGTTCTTC CASSYASESYNEQFF
TRBD1 TRBJ1-2 TRBV5-5 13 - TGTGCCAGCAGCTTCCAGGGGGTCTATGGCTACACCTTC CASSFQGVYGYTF
- TRBJ1-3 TRBV7-2 15 - TGTGCCAGCAGCCCACAGGGTTCCTCTGGAAACACCATATATTTT CASSPQGSSGNTIYF
- TRBJ2-7 TRBV6-5 14 - TGTGCCAGCAGTTACTCGATGGGAGTATACGAGCAGTACTTC CASSYSMGVYEQYF
TRBD1 TRBJ2-7 TRBV15 14 - TGTGCCACCAGACGGGACAGGGGACTTTACGAGCAGTACTTC CATRRDRGLYEQYF
- TRBJ2-5 TRBV3-1/TRBV3-2 15 - TGTGCCAGCAGCGCGGGGGCGGGTGTTGGAAAGACCCAGTACTTC CASSAGAGVGKTQYF
- TRBJ2-2 TRBV7-9 13 - TGTGCCAGCAGCTTAGCACGGACCGGGGAGCTGTTTTTT CASSLARTGELFF
- TRBJ1-1 TRBV6-5 13 - TGTGCCAGCATGAGGGCAGGCTACACTGAAGCTTTCTTT CASMRAGYTEAFF
- TRBJ1-5 TRBV19 13 - TGTGCCAGTAGTATAGATCGGGATCAGCCCCAGCATTTT CASSIDRDQPQHF
- TRBJ2-7 TRBV18 15 - TGTGCCAGCTCACCATCAGCACTCACCCCGAGGGAGCAGTACTTC CASSPSALTPREQYF